This T cell receptor beta chain was recorded in a study of CDR3 diversity in severe acne. The V and J ends lost 9 bases and 0 bases, in that order; junction bases with no gene match: 17. The CDR3 totals 19 residues. Germline lookup yields CDR1 KGHDR and CDR2 SFDVKD. This clonotype has a handful of counts. TCRdb re-analysed the PCR reads in MiXCR, keeping a single row per CDR3 protein. This sample has approximately 90,000 distinct CDR3 sequences, with 45% to 55% found just once. Sequencing was carried out using blood. The clonotype originates from a male donor in good health, serving as a control. The V call is TRBV24-1, the J call TRBJ2-2; 8 bases agree with TRBD1. CDR3 sequence (DNA): TGTGCCACCCGTGGGACAGGCCGAGGAAGTTCCGCGAACACCGGGGAGCTGTTTTTT. It is translated as CATRGTGRGSSANTGELFF.